The 3 T cell receptor beta chains listed next were all sequenced from one sample in a study of cytomegalovirus exposure and HLA in healthy donors. PCR was performed using 60 Vbeta and 13 Jbeta primers. Some clones are missing from TCRdb's copy, which holds only in-frame ones; the method was immunoSEQ multiplex PCR. The sample includes 74,000 or so clones, about 79% of them seen just once. The sequencing sample was made of PBMCs. These receptors were collected from a male donor in good health and CMV-seropositive.

The chain employs TRBV6-6 and TRBJ1-5; D not resolved. V was cut by 6 bases and J by 7 bases, with 10 bases left in between. The CDR3 extends over 12 amino acids. The germline CDR1 and CDR2 sequences are MNHNY and SVGAGI (reference sequence). The CDR3 spells CASRKEGQPQHF. In DNA, the CDR3 is TGTGCCAGCAGAAAGGAGGGCCAGCCCCAGCATTTT.

This clone occurred once. The chain recombines TRBV11-3 with TRBJ1-3; D uncertain. Trimming pared 5 bases from V and 2 bases from J, leaving 10 bases between. The CDR3 has 14 residues. The germline gives CDR1 SGHNT, CDR2 YENEEA. In DNA form, the CDR3 reads TGTGCCAGCAGCCAACAGAGCCCTGGAAACACCATATATTTT. It translates to CASSQQSPGNTIYF.

The chain combines TRBV9 with TRBJ2-7; 10 bases fit TRBD1. V lost 0 bases to trimming and J lost 3 bases; unmatched junction nucleotides: 3. This CDR3 is built from 15 residues. Germline V gene lookup returns CDR1 SGDLS and CDR2 YYNGEE. The CDR3 reads CASSVGTGGIYEQYF. The CDR3, as DNA: TGTGCCAGCAGCGTAGGGACAGGGGGGATCTACGAGCAGTACTTC.